Sequencing of this TCR beta chain was carried out in a study of T cell repertoires in cytomegalovirus infection. This clonotype was counted at least ten times. TCRdb re-called the reads with MiXCR, one entry per CDR3 protein. The sample has under 250,000 distinct CDR3 sequences, roughly 12% seen once. The CDR3 extends over 11 amino acids. V lost 2 bases to trimming and J lost 6 bases, with 3 bases between them. Germline CDR1 and CDR2: SEHNR and FQNEAQ (reference sequence). The chain uses TRBV7-9 and TRBJ2-3, with D unresolved. The sample consisted of PBMCs. This TCR was recovered from a human donor in good health (CMV status not recorded). Some clones in this sample may be carry-over from other donors' samples. The CDR3 nucleotides are TGTGCCAGCAGCTTATACGATACGCAGTATTTT. It is translated as CASSLYDTQYF.